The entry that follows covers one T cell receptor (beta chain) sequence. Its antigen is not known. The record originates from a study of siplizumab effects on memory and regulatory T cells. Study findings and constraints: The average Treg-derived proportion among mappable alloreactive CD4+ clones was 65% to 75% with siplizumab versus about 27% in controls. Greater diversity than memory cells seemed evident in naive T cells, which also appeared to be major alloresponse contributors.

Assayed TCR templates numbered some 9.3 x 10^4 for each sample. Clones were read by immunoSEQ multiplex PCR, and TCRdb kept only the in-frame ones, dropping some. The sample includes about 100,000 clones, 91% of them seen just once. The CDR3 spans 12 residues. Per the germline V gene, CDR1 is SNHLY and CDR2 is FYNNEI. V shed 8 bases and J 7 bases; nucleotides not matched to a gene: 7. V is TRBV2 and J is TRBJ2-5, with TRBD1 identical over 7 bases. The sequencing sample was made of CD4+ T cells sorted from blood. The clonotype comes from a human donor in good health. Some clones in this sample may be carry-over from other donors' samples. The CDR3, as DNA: TGTGCCAGCGTACGACAGGGATGGACCCAGTACTTC. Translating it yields CASVRQGWTQYF.